The 9 T cell receptor beta chains reported below all come from one sample, sequenced in a study of cytomegalovirus exposure and HLA in healthy donors. Sequenced by immunoSEQ multiplex PCR; TCRdb stores in-frame clones only, minus some. The sample contains approximately 49,000 clones, around 91% of which appear only once. Sequencing was performed on PBMCs. The receptors were gathered from a young man in good health and CMV-seronegative.

The V call is TRBV11-3, the J call TRBJ2-7, with 7 bases fitting TRBD2. The CDR3 is made up of 16 amino acids. Trimming cost V 5 bases and J 1 base; bases outside gene matches: 11. The germline CDR1 and CDR2 sequences are SGHNT and YENEEA. The CDR3 DNA reads TGTGCCAGCAGCCTCCGGGGTAGCGGGTTATCCTACGAGCAGTACTTC. Encoded protein: CASSLRGSGLSYEQYF.

V usage is TRBV27 and J usage is TRBJ2-3; TRBD2 agrees at 9 bases. The CDR3 length is 17 residues. Trimming cost V 5 bases and J 0 bases; bases outside gene matches: 9. Germline V gene data show CDR1 as MNHEY and CDR2 as SMNVEV (reference sequence). The CDR3 is CASSNRLAALSTDTQYF. In DNA, the CDR3 is TGTGCCAGCAGTAACCGACTAGCGGCTCTAAGCACAGATACGCAGTATTTT.

This chain connects TRBV5-1 to TRBJ2-3; TRBD1 matches at 7 bases. Trimming at V came to 0 bases and at J to 2 bases, leaving 3 bases not matched to a gene. From germline, CDR1 is SGHRS and CDR2 YFSETQ. CDR3 length: 15 residues. CDR3 amino acids: CASSLEGGYTDTQYF. In DNA form, the CDR3 reads TGCGCCAGCAGCTTGGAAGGGGGCTACACAGATACGCAGTATTTT.

The CDR3: CASSSSVKQFF. The CDR3 nucleotides read TGTGCCAGCAGCTCATCAGTGAAGCAGTTCTTC. The chain recombines TRBV11-2 with TRBJ2-1; no clear D gene. Trimming removed 4 bases at V and 11 bases at J, with 9 bases between. The germline V gene has CDR1 SGHAT and CDR2 FQNNGV. CDR3 size: 11 residues.

The CDR3 DNA follows: TGTGCCAGCAGTTTAGCGGGAAGCGGGAGGAATGAGCAGTTCTTC. Translating gives CASSLAGSGRNEQFF. V and J are TRBV28 and TRBJ2-1; 9 nucleotides line up with TRBD2. V shed 2 bases and J 7 bases; nucleotides not matched to a gene: 6. Germline-derived CDR1 and CDR2 are MDHEN and SYDVKM. The CDR3 covers 15 residues.

This chain links TRBV28 with TRBJ2-5, with 7 bases that match TRBD2. Germline V CDR1 and CDR2: MDHEN, SYDVKM. V dropped 6 bases and J dropped 2; count of bases not matched to a gene: 3. The CDR3 length is 13 residues. This CDR3 is CASRHGGQETQYF. CDR3 DNA sequence: TGTGCCAGCAGACACGGGGGGCAAGAGACCCAGTACTTC.

The chain is built from TRBV30 and TRBJ1-4, with TRBD1 identical over 11 bases. The CDR3 has 14 amino acids. Germline V gene lookup returns CDR1 GTSNPN and CDR2 SVGIG (reference sequence). The ends lost 5 bases at V and 1 base at J; junction bases unmatched: 0. The CDR3 is CAWGTGGTNEKLFF. CDR3 sequence (DNA): TGTGCCTGGGGGACAGGGGGAACTAATGAAAAACTGTTTTTT.

J is TRBJ1-2 and V is TRBV4-3, with D possibly being TRBD1 (5 bases). CDR1 and CDR2 from the germline V gene are LGHNA and YSLEER. CDR3 size: 17 residues. Deletions cut 1 base from V and 1 base from J, with 16 bases between. CDR3 amino acids: CASSQGFTGYLNYGYTF. Written as DNA, the CDR3 is TGCGCCAGCAGCCAAGGATTCACAGGCTACCTTAACTATGGCTACACCTTC.

The chain carries TRBV29-1 and TRBJ2-1, with 7 bases matching TRBD1. The V gene's germline CDR1 is SQVTM and CDR2 ANQGSEA. The V segment lost 6 bases and the J segment 4 bases; nucleotides outside the gene matches: 9. The CDR3 runs 14 residues. The CDR3 loop is CSVLKDRTYNEQFF. DNA of the CDR3: TGCAGCGTGCTCAAGGACAGGACTTACAATGAGCAGTTCTTC.